The source of this TCR beta chain is a study of shared clonotypes between healthy human individuals (dated by TCRdb to 2019 to 2021). With regard to the full study: The cohort comprised two women and a few men aged 18 to 49 years. Libraries were prepared and TCR repertoires were sequenced by different laboratories using diverse techniques, in order to increase sequencing depth and limit assay-specific biases. For each donor, CD4 naive and CD4 memory were each run on three plates, CD8 naive on two plates, and CD8 memory on one plate. The study deeply sequenced blood TCR repertoires of five healthy adults to estimate repertoire size and the extent of clonotype sharing between individuals. Between about 0.9 and 10 billion PBMCs per donor were obtained by leukapheresis.

As encoded in the germline V gene, CDR1 is SGHVS while CDR2 is FQNEAQ. The germline V end is reduced by 0 bases and the J end by 1 base; junction bases left unmatched: 5. Spanning cysteine to phenylalanine, the CDR3 consists of 17 amino acids. Of all the DNA, just the CDR3 is kept, 51 bases in frame from base 1. In the case of this clone: What antigen it recognizes has not been identified. Per-base quality was not reported, and no clone a single base away is much larger than it.

Findings and caveats that apply to the study as a whole: Sampling was restricted to blood, and TCR repertoires in tissue are likely to differ from TCR repertoires in blood. Naive subsets generally had larger estimated clonotype richness than memory subsets. Incomplete sequencing was indicated by rarefaction of sorted-subset datasets, despite the large sequencing depth. Around 5.4% of naive CD4, 3.5% of naive CD8, 2.3% of memory CD4, and 0.4% of memory CD8 clonotypes were shared across several donors. Compared with non-shared clonotypes, clonotypes shared by all four sorted-subset donors had higher generation probabilities. Because the study included only a small number of donors, the genetic and exposure-history diversity represented was limited. Pairwise subsampling indicated that sequencing depth was expected to affect the degree of clonotype sharing among donors.

CD8 naive samples were CD45RO-negative cells positively selected for CCR7, giving a CD45RA+CCR7+ population that excluded TemRA cells. Donors were healthy HIV-negative adults with no recently reported acute infections or vaccinations. All donors were Caucasian adults living in Nashville, Tennessee, USA. Blood was obtained by leukapheresis, after which PBMCs were separated by Ficoll-Histopaque density gradient centrifugation and cryopreserved in liquid nitrogen vapor phase. Purity and quantity of every magnetically sorted T cell population were checked by analytical flow cytometry. Genomic DNA was isolated from each sorted fraction and quantified by UV absorbance on a Nanodrop 2000c. Using the deep immunoSEQ assay, TCR CDR3 regions were amplified from genomic DNA by multiplex PCR. Genomic DNA extracted from each cell subset was distributed evenly over all wells of several immunoSEQ 96-well plates, and each plate served as one replicate. Each replicate PCR for sorted subsets received about 220 ng genomic DNA, equal to about 29,000 T cell genomes. The purified libraries were quantified using a Qubit 3.0 fluorometer, sized with a Bioanalyzer 2100, and then quantified again using the KAPA Library Quantification kit. Every immunoSEQ 96-well plate was sequenced on a separate single-read 150-cycle Illumina NextSeq 550 flow cell. The published analysis was carried out like this. The immunoSEQ output contained only junctional sequences without quality scores, so filtering could not match that applied to full-length reads. Sequences were annotated with PyIR, a Python wrapper for IgBLAST v1.9, and V/J genes and CDR3 were assigned using IMGT germline references. Reads were filtered out if the reads had weak V/J assignments (E-value above 1e-6), no CDR3, stop codons, out-of-frame junctions, or ambiguous translated residues. A V3J clonotype was defined by an identical inferred V gene, J gene, and CDR3 amino acid sequence. The percentage overlap between two repertoires was calculated by dividing the number of shared unique clonotypes by the size of the smaller repertoire. Repertoire richness was assessed with RTK rarefaction, the Chao1 estimator, and Recon v2.1 estimates of unobserved clonotypes. OLGA was used to compute generation probabilities for all TCRbeta clonotypes that the gDNA method yielded from four donors. Here the immuneACCESS table is served through TCRdb, limited to in-frame sequences with V and J called. Missing clones are a known gap in these copies; in checked studies unresolved V genes cover under half, and the rest lacks a known reason. That table furnishes V, J and clone size, whereas the DNA furnished D and trimming. The sample contains about 580,000 clones, more than 95% of them found a single time. 0.25% to 0.35% of the sample is taken by the ten largest.

The TCR comes from a man aged 25 to 40 in good health. The sequence joins TRBV7-8 to TRBJ2-1; TRBD1 agrees with 8 junctional bases. Sequences were obtained from naive CD8+ T cells sorted from blood. This sample's cell subset or site label indicates: CD45RA+CCR7+. Here the CDR3 is given as CASSLAPGGPSYNEQFF. The DNA sequence reads TGTGCCAGCAGCTTAGCCCCAGGGGGCCCATCCTACAATGAGCAGTTCTTC.